The 29 T cell receptor beta chains presented below share a single source sample, sequenced in a study of shared clonotypes between healthy human individuals. The method was immunoSEQ multiplex PCR; TCRdb's version includes in-frame clones alone and lacks a portion of them. The profile shows a few hundred thousand clones, 60% to 80% of them singletons. Sequencing used memory CD4+ T cells sorted from blood. Subset meaning: CD45RA-negative fraction. These receptors came from a man under 40 in good health.

The chain uses TRBV2 and TRBJ1-2; D remains ambiguous. The V end lost 5 bases, the J end lost 4 bases, and 14 bases lay between the germline ends. CDR1 SNHLY and CDR2 FYNNEI come from the germline V gene. The CDR3 sequence is 14 residues long. The CDR3 is CASSSWGGSYGYTF. The CDR3 DNA is TGTGCCAGCAGTTCGTGGGGTGGAAGCTATGGCTACACCTTC.

The J gene is TRBJ1-2, the V gene TRBV5-4; 7 bases map to TRBD1. V gave up 4 bases and J gave up 3 bases; unmatched junction bases: 9. The CDR3 has 15 amino acids. The germline gives CDR1 SGHNT, CDR2 YYREEE (reference sequence). The DNA for the CDR3 is TGTGCCAGCAGCATGGGGACAGCTCGCGACTATGGCTACACCTTC. Translation: CASSMGTARDYGYTF.

Many counts were recorded for this clone. The rearrangement links TRBV15 to TRBJ2-2; TRBD1 matches 9 bases. This CDR3 has 15 residues. V lost 4 bases, J lost 6 bases, and 6 bases stayed unmatched. Germline-derived CDR1 and CDR2 are LNHNV and YYDKDF (reference sequence). In DNA form, the CDR3 reads TGTGCCACCAGCACCCTACAGGGGGCTGCCGGGGAGCTGTTTTTT. The encoded protein is CATSTLQGAAGELFF.

The chain is built from TRBV30 and TRBJ2-7; tentatively, D is TRBD1 (6 bases). CDR3 length equals 11 residues. CDR1 and CDR2 (germline): GTSNPN, SVGIG (reference sequence). V was clipped by 5 bases and J by 2 bases, with 7 bases between them. The CDR3: CAWGQTYEQYF. The CDR3 region has the DNA TGTGCCTGGGGACAGACCTACGAGCAGTACTTC.

The chain links TRBV14 to TRBJ1-3; D remains ambiguous. The CDR3 covers 16 residues. The V and J ends lost 0 bases and 0 bases respectively, with 9 bases between them. Per germline, CDR1 SGHDN and CDR2 FVKESK. DNA of the CDR3: TGTGCCAGCAGCCAAGATCGGGTTTTCTCTGGAAACACCATATATTTT. It encodes CASSQDRVFSGNTIYF.

This clone was counted a few times. The rearrangement links TRBV5-1 to TRBJ1-2; 11 bases map to TRBD1. The germline gives CDR1 SGHRS, CDR2 YFSETQ. The CDR3 is 14 residues long. Trimming cost V 2 bases and J 6 bases; bases outside gene matches: 3. The CDR3 DNA is TGCGCCAGCAGCTTCGGACAGGGGGCGCATGGCTACACCTTC. Translating gives CASSFGQGAHGYTF.

This clone came up a few times. The chain recombines TRBV18 with TRBJ2-7; no firm D call. CDR1 and CDR2 (germline): KGHSH, LQKENI. This CDR3 comprises 13 residues. Trimming took off 3 bases at V and 6 bases at J, with 12 bases between the two ends. CDR3 DNA: TGTGCCAGCTCACCGGGAACTCACCGCGAGCAGTACTTC. This encodes CASSPGTHREQYF. Drawing the rest from reference TRBV18 and TRBJ2-7, the complete variable domain is NAGVMQNPRHLVRRRGQEARLRCSPMKGHSHVYWYRQLPEEGLKFMVYLQKENIIDESGMPKERFSAEFPKEGPSILRIQQVVRGDSAAYFCASSPGTHREQYFGPGTRLTVT.

The chain combines TRBV18 with TRBJ2-5; D ambiguous. This CDR3 is 14 amino acids long. Trimming removed 0 bases from V and 5 bases from J, with 10 bases in between. Germline V gives CDR1 KGHSH, CDR2 LQKENI. The CDR3 spells CASSPPGLGETQYF. CDR3 bases: TGTGCCAGCTCACCACCGGGTTTAGGGGAGACCCAGTACTTC.

This clone appeared many times. The identical CDR3 is also encoded by other nucleotide sequences in the sample. This rearrangement joins TRBV2 to TRBJ1-1; 12 bases fit TRBD1. The germline gives CDR1 SNHLY, CDR2 FYNNEI. The CDR3 extends over 14 amino acids. V lost 6 bases, J lost 4 bases, and 3 bases stayed unmatched. CDR3 protein: CASRGTGGGTEAFF. CDR3 bases: TGTGCCAGCAGGGGGACAGGGGGCGGCACTGAAGCTTTCTTT.

This chain uses TRBV7-3 with TRBJ2-1; D is uncertain. V lost 6 bases, J lost 8 bases, and 14 bases lay in between. The V gene's germline CDR1 is SGHTA and CDR2 FQGTGA. This CDR3 spans 13 amino acids. The CDR3 sequence: CASRADATDEQFF. The CDR3 nucleotides read TGTGCCAGCAGGGCTGACGCGACGGATGAGCAGTTCTTC.

This clone was detected only a few times. The chain combines TRBV5-1 with TRBJ1-1; D is perhaps TRBD1 (6 bases). Trimming took 4 bases from V and 3 from J, leaving 19 bases between them. There are 16 residues in the CDR3. Germline lookup yields CDR1 SGHRS and CDR2 YFSETQ. The CDR3 region is CASSLTGIVRDTEAFF. The DNA for the CDR3 is TGCGCCAGCAGCCTAACAGGGATTGTCAGGGACACTGAAGCTTTCTTT. The full variable domain, in which reference TRBV5-1 and TRBJ1-1 provide the parts outside the CDR3, is KAGVTQTPRYLIKTRGQQVTLSCSPISGHRSVSWYQQTPGQGLQFLFEYFSETQRNKGNFPGRFSGRQFSNSRSEMNVSTLELGDSALYLCASSLTGIVRDTEAFFGQGTRLTVV.

In its sample, this clone was seen a few times. At one end the junction does not follow the germline gene, possibly because of a read error. The V call is TRBV28, the J call TRBJ1-2; no clear D gene. The V gene's germline CDR1 is MDHEN and CDR2 SYDVKM. The CDR3 spans 11 residues. The CDR3 bases are TGTGCCAGCAGTTCTGTTGTCGCGCCTTACTTC. It codes for CASSSVVAPYF.

The chain links TRBV7-6 to TRBJ1-5; 11 nucleotides match TRBD1. With V trimmed by 3 bases and J by 0 bases, 1 base remained unmatched. Germline V gives CDR1 SGHVS, CDR2 FNYEAQ. The CDR3 is 16 residues long. The CDR3 region is CASSFGTGGSNQPQHF. In DNA, the CDR3 is TGTGCCAGCAGCTTCGGGACAGGGGGTAGCAATCAGCCCCAGCATTTT.

In this sample, this clone turned up once. J is TRBJ1-2 and V is TRBV7-9; D remains unclear. Trimming left V 0 bases short and J 7 bases short, with 6 bases between. This CDR3 contains 12 residues. Germline V gene sequence: CDR1 SEHNR, CDR2 FQNEAQ (reference sequence). CDR3 protein: CASSLAGFGYTF. In DNA, the CDR3 is TGTGCCAGCAGCTTAGCAGGGTTTGGCTACACCTTC. Based on the CDR3 plus reference TRBV7-9 and TRBJ1-2, the full variable domain is DTGVSQNPRHKITKRGQNVTFRCDPISEHNRLYWYRQTLGQGPEFLTYFQNEAQLEKSRLLSDRFSAERPKGSFSTLEIQRTEQGDSAMYLCASSLAGFGYTFGSGTRLTVV.

In this sample, this clone turned up a few times. Additional DNA sequences in this sample encode the identical CDR3. V is TRBV6-1 and J is TRBJ2-7; D gene uncertain. The V end was cut by 5 bases, the J end by 1 base, with 12 bases between. The CDR3 is 14 residues long. Looked up from germline, CDR1 is MNHNS and CDR2 is SASEGT. Written as DNA, the CDR3 is TGTGCCAGCAGTCCTAGGGTCTCTTCCTACGAGCAGTACTTC. Its protein product is CASSPRVSSYEQYF.

This clone appeared a single time. The rearrangement joins TRBV28 to TRBJ2-7, with D possibly matching TRBD1 (5 bases). V lost 5 bases and J 2 bases, leaving 13 bases between the germline ends. The CDR3 extends over 14 amino acids. The germline V gene encodes CDR1 MDHEN and CDR2 SYDVKM. The CDR3 spells CASSPHTGAYEQYF. The CDR3 DNA follows: TGTGCCAGCAGTCCCCACACAGGCGCCTACGAGCAGTACTTC.

The rearrangement joins TRBV10-3 to TRBJ1-1; 9 bases align to TRBD1. The germline V gene has CDR1 ENHRY and CDR2 SYGVKD. This CDR3 is built from 15 residues. Trimming cost V 6 bases and J 5 bases; bases outside gene matches: 10. The CDR3 region is CAIRGQGEPRTEAFF. CDR3 nucleotides: TGTGCCATCAGGGGACAGGGAGAGCCGAGAACTGAAGCTTTCTTT.

The gene calls are TRBV9 and TRBJ2-3; no firm D call. V lost 1 base and J 3 bases, leaving 9 bases between the germline ends. The germline V gene encodes CDR1 SGDLS and CDR2 YYNGEE. The CDR3 spans 14 residues. The CDR3 region is CASSVFPLTDTQYF. CDR3 coding DNA: TGTGCCAGCAGCGTATTCCCGCTAACAGATACGCAGTATTTT. Supplemented by reference TRBV9 and TRBJ2-3, the full variable domain reads DSGVTQTPKHLITATGQRVTLRCSPRSGDLSVYWYQQSLDQGLQFLIQYYNGEERAKGNILERFSAQQFPDLHSELNLSSLELGDSALYFCASSVFPLTDTQYFGPGTRLTVL.

The sample holds one count of this clone. The chain employs TRBV9 and TRBJ2-3, with D perhaps TRBD2 (6 bases). Trimming left V 0 bases short and J 4 bases short, with 15 bases between. CDR1 and CDR2 from the germline V gene are SGDLS and YYNGEE. This CDR3 region has 16 residues. This CDR3 is CASSVGGGGTSDTQYF. As DNA, the CDR3 is TGTGCCAGCAGCGTAGGTGGTGGCGGGACTTCAGATACGCAGTATTTT.

V is TRBV15 and J is TRBJ2-5; 9 nucleotides align to TRBD2. Germline V CDR1 and CDR2: LNHNV, YYDKDF (reference sequence). The CDR3 contains 14 residues. Trimming took 3 bases from V and 4 from J; bases not matched to a gene: 3. The CDR3 spells CATSSRSGGETQYF. DNA of the CDR3: TGTGCCACCAGCAGCCGTAGCGGGGGAGAGACCCAGTACTTC.

The chain combines TRBV5-5 with TRBJ2-2; no clear D. Trimming left V 0 bases short and J 1 base short, with 10 bases between. There are 16 residues in the CDR3. Germline lookup yields CDR1 SGHKS and CDR2 YYEKEE (reference sequence). DNA of the CDR3: TGTGCCAGCAGCTTGGCCGGCGGCCGGAACACCGGGGAGCTGTTTTTT. This sequence encodes CASSLAGGRNTGELFF.

This clone was found a few times. This chain links TRBV11-3 with TRBJ2-3; a possible D gene is TRBD2 (7 bases). The length of the CDR3 is 15 residues. Germline values: CDR1 SGHNT, CDR2 YENEEA. With 5 bases removed from V and 3 bases from J, the gap between germline ends came to 15 bases. The CDR3 sequence is CASSRGEGGTDTQYF. In DNA form, the CDR3 reads TGTGCCAGCAGCCGAGGGGAGGGGGGGACAGATACGCAGTATTTT.

The chain carries TRBV5-1 and TRBJ2-7; D could derive from TRBD1 or TRBD2 (5 bases each). Germline CDR1 SGHRS, CDR2 YFSETQ. V dropped 5 bases and J dropped 0 bases, with 12 bases sitting between them. The CDR3 sequence is 14 residues long. CDR3 nucleotide sequence: TGCGCCAGCAGAGGGACGACTTACTCCTACGAGCAGTACTTC. Translated: CASRGTTYSYEQYF.

Only one count was recorded for this clone. V usage is TRBV4-1 and J usage is TRBJ2-3; 11 bases fit TRBD2. Germline V gives CDR1 MGHRA, CDR2 YSYEKL. The CDR3 is 19 residues long. V gave up 1 base and J gave up 10 bases; unmatched junction bases: 19. CDR3 sequence reads: CASSQVRSSGRAEKQAQYF. CDR3 nucleotide sequence: TGCGCCAGCAGCCAAGTAAGGAGTAGCGGGAGGGCCGAGAAACAGGCGCAGTATTTT.

This clone was counted a few times. CDR3 coding DNA: TGTGCCAGCAGTTTGCAGGGCACTGGGGCCAACGTCCTGACTTTC. Its translation is CASSLQGTGANVLTF. The chain couples TRBV28 to TRBJ2-6, with D possibly being TRBD1 (5 bases). V lost 3 bases and J 2 bases, leaving 8 bases between the germline ends. The length of the CDR3 is 15 residues. The germline V gene has CDR1 MDHEN and CDR2 SYDVKM. Variable domain in full (rest from reference TRBV28 and TRBJ2-6): DVKVTQSSRYLVKRTGEKVFLECVQDMDHENMFWYRQDPGLGLRLIYFSYDVKMKEKGDIPEGYSVSREKKERFSLILESASTNQTSMYLCASSLQGTGANVLTFGAGSRLTVL.

This clone was counted a few times. This rearrangement joins TRBV28 to TRBJ2-4; TRBD1 matches 9 bases. The trim removed 3 bases at V and 1 base at J, leaving 4 bases unmatched. Germline CDR1 is MDHEN and CDR2 is SYDVKM. This CDR3 is 16 amino acids long. The CDR3 here is CASSFLTGGAKNIQYF. CDR3 DNA sequence: TGTGCCAGCAGTTTCCTGACAGGGGGTGCCAAAAACATTCAGTACTTC. Variable domain in full (rest from reference TRBV28 and TRBJ2-4): DVKVTQSSRYLVKRTGEKVFLECVQDMDHENMFWYRQDPGLGLRLIYFSYDVKMKEKGDIPEGYSVSREKKERFSLILESASTNQTSMYLCASSFLTGGAKNIQYFGAGTRLSVL.

This clone showed up just a few times. CDR3: CASFGAPSYNEQFF. Here the CDR3 DNA reads TGCGCCAGCTTCGGGGCCCCCTCCTACAATGAGCAGTTCTTC. The chain couples TRBV10-2 to TRBJ2-1, with D tentatively TRBD1 or TRBD2 (5 bases each). Looked up from germline, CDR1 is WSHSY and CDR2 is SAAADI. The CDR3 runs 14 residues. V was clipped by 8 bases and J by 0 bases, with 11 bases between them.

The rearrangement uses TRBV5-1 and TRBJ2-3, with a tentative D call TRBD1 (5 bases). The V gene's germline CDR1 is SGHRS and CDR2 YFSETQ. The CDR3 has 16 residues. V was trimmed by 0 bases and J by 2 bases, leaving 13 bases between them. CDR3 bases: TGCGCCAGCAGCTTGGGTCAGGGCGGATACACAGATACGCAGTATTTT. This translates into CASSLGQGGYTDTQYF.

The genes are TRBV5-1 and TRBJ2-6, with D possibly matching TRBD1 (6 bases). V shed 10 bases and J shed 3 bases, with 14 bases lying between them. The CDR3 is 14 residues long. Germline CDR1 is SGHRS and CDR2 is YFSETQ. CDR3 DNA sequence: TGCGCCTCCCGGCAGGGGTTTGGGGCCAACGTCCTGACTTTC. Its protein product is CASRQGFGANVLTF. The variable domain in full, completed from reference TRBV5-1 and TRBJ2-6, reads KAGVTQTPRYLIKTRGQQVTLSCSPISGHRSVSWYQQTPGQGLQFLFEYFSETQRNKGNFPGRFSGRQFSNSRSEMNVSTLELGDSALYLCASRQGFGANVLTFGAGSRLTVL.